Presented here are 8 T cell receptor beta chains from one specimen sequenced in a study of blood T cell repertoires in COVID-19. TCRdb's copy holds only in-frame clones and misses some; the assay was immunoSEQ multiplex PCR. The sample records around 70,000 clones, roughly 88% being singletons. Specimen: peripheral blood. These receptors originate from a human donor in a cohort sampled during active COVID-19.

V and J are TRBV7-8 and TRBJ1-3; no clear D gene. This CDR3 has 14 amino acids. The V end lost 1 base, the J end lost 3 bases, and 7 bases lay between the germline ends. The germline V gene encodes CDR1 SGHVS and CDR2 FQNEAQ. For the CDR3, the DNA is TGTGCCAGCAGCTTAGGGGGAGGTGGAAACACCATATATTTT. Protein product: CASSLGGGGNTIYF.

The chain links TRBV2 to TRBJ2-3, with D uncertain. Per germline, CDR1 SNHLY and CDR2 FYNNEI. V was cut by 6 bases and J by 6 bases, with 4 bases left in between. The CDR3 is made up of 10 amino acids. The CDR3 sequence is CASSGDTQYF. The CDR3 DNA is TGTGCCAGCAGCGGTGATACGCAGTATTTT.

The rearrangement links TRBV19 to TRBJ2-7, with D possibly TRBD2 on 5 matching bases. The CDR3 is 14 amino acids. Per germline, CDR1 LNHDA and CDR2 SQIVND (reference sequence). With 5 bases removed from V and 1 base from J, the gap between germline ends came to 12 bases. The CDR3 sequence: CASSLQGGSYEQYF. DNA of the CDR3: TGTGCCAGTAGTCTTCAAGGAGGTTCCTACGAGCAGTACTTC.

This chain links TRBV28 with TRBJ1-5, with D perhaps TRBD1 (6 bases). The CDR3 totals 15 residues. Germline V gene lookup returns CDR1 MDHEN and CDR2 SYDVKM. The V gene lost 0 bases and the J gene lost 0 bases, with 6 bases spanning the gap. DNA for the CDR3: TGTGCCAGCAGTTTATGGGGGGCTAGCAATCAGCCCCAGCATTTT. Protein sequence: CASSLWGASNQPQHF.

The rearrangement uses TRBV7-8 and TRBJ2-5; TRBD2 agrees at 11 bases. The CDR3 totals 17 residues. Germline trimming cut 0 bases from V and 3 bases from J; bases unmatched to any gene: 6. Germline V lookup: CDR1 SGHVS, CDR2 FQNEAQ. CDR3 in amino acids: CASSLAGLAGGKETQYF. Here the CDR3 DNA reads TGTGCCAGCAGCTTAGCGGGGCTAGCGGGGGGAAAAGAGACCCAGTACTTC.

The CDR3 region has the DNA TGTGCCAGCAGTCCCGACGGGGGGAACACTGAAGCTTTCTTT. Its protein product is CASSPDGGNTEAFF. This chain connects TRBV9 to TRBJ1-1; perhaps TRBD1 as D (5 bases). The CDR3 loop spans 14 amino acids. Trimming stripped 5 bases from V and 1 base from J, with 12 bases between. Germline CDR1 is SGDLS and CDR2 is YYNGEE.

This CDR3 reads CASSLGQSGGEQYF. DNA for the CDR3: TGTGCCAGCAGCCTCGGCCAGTCCGGAGGCGAGCAGTACTTC. The V and J genes are TRBV3-1 (or the pseudogene TRBV3-2) and TRBJ2-7; possibly TRBD2 for D (5 bases). From germline, CDR1 is LGHDT and CDR2 YNNKEL (reference sequence). CDR3 length equals 14 residues. V was shortened by 4 bases and J by 6 bases, with 16 bases between the two germline ends.

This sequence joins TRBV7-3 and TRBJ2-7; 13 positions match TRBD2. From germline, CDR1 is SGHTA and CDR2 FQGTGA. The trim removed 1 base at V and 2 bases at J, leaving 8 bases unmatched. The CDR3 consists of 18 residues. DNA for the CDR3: TGTGCCAGCAGCTTAATAAAACTAGCGGGGGGGTTTCCCTACGAGCAGTACTTC. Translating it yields CASSLIKLAGGFPYEQYF.